This TCR beta chain comes out of a study of T cell changes during pregnancy in multiple sclerosis. Trimming stripped 1 base from V and 3 bases from J, with 13 bases between. The CDR3 loop spans 15 amino acids. CDR1 is SGHVS, CDR2 FNYEAQ, per germline. TCRdb's table, derived via immunoSEQ multiplex PCR, lists solely in-frame clones and lacks some. The table includes 70,000 to 100,000 clones, 80% to 95% detected once. The sample in question was peripheral blood, obtained in the first trimester of pregnancy. The sequence was collected from a female donor with multiple sclerosis, enrolled in a pregnancy study. The chain couples TRBV7-6 to TRBJ2-7; weak D call: TRBD2 (6 bases). In DNA, the CDR3 is TGTGCCAGCAGCTTAGGAGCGGGTCCTCTCTACGAGCAGTACTTC. Residues: CASSLGAGPLYEQYF.